These 25 T cell receptor beta chains originate from one sample sequenced in a study. MiXCR, run by TCRdb on the 5' RACE reads, gives a single entry per CDR3 protein. In the table there are under 60,000 distinct CDR3 sequences, 28% of which are singletons. The material sequenced was naive CD4+ T cells sorted from blood. The subset: naive CD4+ T cells, CD4+CD45RA+CD25-. These receptors all come from a female donor with breast cancer.

The chain links TRBV5-5 to TRBJ1-6, with 7 bases lining up with TRBD1. Germline V CDR1 and CDR2: SGHKS, YYEKEE (reference sequence). J gave up 16 bases and V 7 bases, and 17 bases lay outside the gene matches. This CDR3 is built from 14 residues. CDR3 DNA: TGTGCCAGCTCTTTTGGACAGGATCCACCAGGGCTCCACTTT. It yields the protein CASSFGQDPPGLHF.

This clonotype was detected a few times. V and J are TRBV2 and TRBJ2-1; 9 bases fit TRBD2. V trimming: 10 bases; J trimming: 5 bases; junction bases outside the gene matches: 12. The germline V gene has CDR1 SNHLY and CDR2 FYNNEI. The CDR3 is 15 residues long. DNA for the CDR3: TGTGCCACCTCCCTCGGCGGGGGGGTTAACAATGAGCAGTTCTTC. This codes for CATSLGGGVNNEQFF.

This chain joins TRBV5-1 and TRBJ2-4; the D gene is possibly TRBD2 (6 bases). The CDR3 is 14 residues long. Trimming took 4 bases from V and 2 from J, leaving 10 bases between them. The germline CDR1 and CDR2 sequences are SGHRS and YFSETQ. CDR3 DNA: TGCGCCAGCAGCCCCGGGGGACCCAAAAACATTCAGTACTTC. Its protein product is CASSPGGPKNIQYF.

Details on this clonotype: At one boundary the junction diverges from the germline segment, which might be a read error. The rearrangement joins TRBV4-2 to TRBJ2-3; no clear D. The germline CDR1 and CDR2 sequences are LGHNA and YNFKEQ. The CDR3 loop spans 16 amino acids. The chain's CDR3 is CASSQEGPPRTDTPYF. CDR3 nucleotide sequence: TGTGCCAGCAGCCAAGAAGGACCCCCTCGCACAGACACGCCGTATTTT.

The V and J genes are TRBV5-4 and TRBJ1-2; the D gene is possibly TRBD1 (6 bases). This CDR3 is built from 17 residues. Germline values: CDR1 SGHNT, CDR2 YYREEE (reference sequence). Trimming pared 2 bases from V and 2 bases from J, leaving 19 bases between. This CDR3 reads CASSFPVQGLGNYGYTF. CDR3 DNA sequence: TGTGCCAGCAGCTTCCCTGTTCAGGGGCTCGGCAACTATGGCTACACCTTC.

This clonotype was picked up a small number of times. CDR3 nucleotide sequence: TGTGCCACCAGTGATTCTTACAATGAGCAGTTCTTC. It specifies CATSDSYNEQFF. This chain links TRBV24-1 with TRBJ2-1; D uncertain. The CDR3 contains 12 residues. The germline V gene encodes CDR1 KGHDR and CDR2 SFDVKD. V lost 2 bases, J lost 4 bases, and 2 bases lay in between.

This clonotype was recorded a few times. CDR3 sequence (DNA): TGCAGTGCTAGAGATCTACTAGCGGCCTACAATGAGCAGTTCTTC. This gives the protein CSARDLLAAYNEQFF. This chain connects TRBV20-1 to TRBJ2-1, with 8 bases fitting TRBD2. This CDR3 has 15 residues. Germline V gene lookup returns CDR1 DFQATT and CDR2 SNEGSKA (reference sequence). Losses at the gene ends were 0 bases for V and 2 bases for J; bases not matched to a gene: 3.

This chain joins TRBV5-5 and TRBJ2-6; D is unclear. CDR1 SGHKS and CDR2 YYEKEE come from the germline V gene (reference sequence). Trimming removed 3 bases from V and 0 bases from J, with 7 bases in between. The CDR3 is 15 residues long. CDR3 DNA sequence: TGTGCCAGCAGCTCGCTCATCTCTGGGGCCAACGTCCTGACTTTC. Translation gives CASSSLISGANVLTF.

J is TRBJ2-1 and V is TRBV12-3 or TRBV12-4; perhaps TRBD1 as D (6 bases). The CDR3 has 13 amino acids. V was clipped by 6 bases and J by 9 bases, with 15 bases between them. CDR3 sequence reads: CASRLTGTGEQFF. CDR3 DNA sequence: TGTGCCAGCAGGCTAACAGGGACGGGTGAGCAGTTCTTC.

About this clonotype: A read error may be the cause here, since a much bigger clone is one base away. V is TRBV7-3 and J is TRBJ2-1; no firm D call. V was clipped by 4 bases and J by 15 bases, with 10 bases between them. The germline CDR1 and CDR2 sequences are SGHTA and FQGTGA. This CDR3 region has 10 residues. DNA for the CDR3: TGTGCCAGCAGCTCCCTGCCAAGGTTCTTC. It translates to CASSSLPRFF.

This clonotype was observed a few times. The chain has TRBV28 and TRBJ2-7, with D possibly being TRBD2 (6 bases). Germline loops: CDR1 MDHEN, CDR2 SYDVKM. V lost 2 bases and J 3 bases, leaving 11 bases between the germline ends. CDR3 length: 14 amino acids. This CDR3 reads CASSLRGLDYEQYF. CDR3 coding DNA: TGTGCCAGCAGTTTACGGGGACTCGACTACGAGCAGTACTTC.

This CDR3 reads CASSGRGGNTEAFF. Written as DNA, the CDR3 is TGTGCCAGCAGTGGGAGAGGAGGGAACACTGAAGCTTTCTTT. This chain joins TRBV6-2 or TRBV6-3 and TRBJ1-1; D is ambiguous. V dropped 5 bases and J dropped 1 base, with 11 bases sitting between them. The CDR3 is made up of 14 amino acids. Germline CDR1 reads MNHEY; CDR2 reads SVGEGT.

This sequence joins TRBV7-3 and TRBJ2-1; no definite D call. Between the trimmed V and J ends, which lost 1 base and 4 bases, there was a span of 5 bases. From germline, CDR1 is SGHTA and CDR2 FQGTGA. The CDR3 runs 13 residues. CDR3 nucleotides: TGTGCCAGCAGCTTAAACAGTTACAATGAGCAGTTCTTC. It specifies CASSLNSYNEQFF.

Comments on this clonotype: This may be a read error, as it is one base from a much larger clone. The chain combines TRBV5-1 with TRBJ2-4; the D gene could be TRBD1 or TRBD2 (5 bases each). With 0 bases removed from V and 8 bases from J, the gap between germline ends came to 12 bases. This CDR3 is built from 14 residues. CDR1 SGHRS and CDR2 YFSETQ come from the germline V gene. The CDR3 DNA sequence: TGCGCCAGCAGCTTGGACCGGGTGGGGGACATTCAGTACTTC. Translating it yields CASSLDRVGDIQYF.

V is TRBV7-6 and J is TRBJ2-1, with 7 bases matching TRBD2. The germline V gene encodes CDR1 SGHVS and CDR2 FNYEAQ. CDR3 length: 15 amino acids. The trim removed 0 bases at V and 5 bases at J, leaving 4 bases unmatched. DNA for the CDR3: TGTGCCAGCAGCTTAGCGGGAGGGATGCACAATGAGCAGTTCTTC. It is translated as CASSLAGGMHNEQFF. The full variable domain, rest sourced from reference TRBV7-6 and TRBJ2-1, is GAGVSQSPRYKVTKRGQDVALRCDPISGHVSLYWYRQALGQGPEFLTYFNYEAQQDKSGLPNDRFSAERPEGSISTLTIQRTEQRDSAMYRCASSLAGGMHNEQFFGPGTRLTVL.

This clonotype has more than one count but fewer than ten. This rearrangement joins TRBV7-3 to TRBJ2-4; D not certain. The CDR3 is 13 amino acids. The V gene lost 4 bases and the J gene lost 4 bases, with 8 bases spanning the gap. The germline V gene has CDR1 SGHTA and CDR2 FQGTGA. Here the CDR3 reads CASSSGPKNIQYF. CDR3 DNA sequence: TGTGCCAGCAGCTCAGGACCTAAAAACATTCAGTACTTC. The full variable domain, rest sourced from reference TRBV7-3 and TRBJ2-4, is GAGVSQTPSNKVTEKGKYVELRCDPISGHTALYWYRQSLGQGPEFLIYFQGTGAADDSGLPNDRFFAVRPEGSVSTLKIQRTERGDSAVYLCASSSGPKNIQYFGAGTRLSVL.

This clonotype was found a few times. The chain joins TRBV4-1 to TRBJ1-4, with D uncertain. The V end lost 0 bases, the J end lost 4 bases, and 9 bases lay between the germline ends. CDR1 and CDR2 (germline): MGHRA, YSYEKL. The CDR3 consists of 15 residues. The CDR3 loop is CASSQERASNEKLFF. CDR3 in DNA: TGCGCCAGCAGCCAAGAACGGGCGAGTAATGAAAAACTGTTTTTT.

The chain couples TRBV11-3 to TRBJ2-1; TRBD1 or TRBD2 may be the D gene (5 bases each). CDR3 length: 13 amino acids. V was pared by 2 bases and J by 9 bases, with 11 bases between. Germline-derived CDR1 and CDR2 are SGHNT and YENEEA. The CDR3 here is CASSLYRGGEQFF. CDR3 sequence (DNA): TGTGCCAGCAGCTTATATCGGGGCGGTGAGCAGTTCTTC.

This clonotype turned up a few times. This sequence joins TRBV15 and TRBJ2-4; TRBD1 agrees at 8 bases. Germline values: CDR1 LNHNV, CDR2 YYDKDF (reference sequence). The CDR3 is made up of 14 amino acids. V gave up 0 bases and J gave up 8 bases; unmatched junction bases: 3. The CDR3 DNA reads TGTGCCACCAGCAGAGATCAGGGGGCAGACATTCAGTACTTC. Residues: CATSRDQGADIQYF.

This clonotype has at least ten counts. The chain uses TRBV21-1 and TRBJ1-6. TRBV21-1 is marked as a pseudogene. This CDR3 region has 14 residues. The CDR3 DNA reads as TGTGCCAGCAGCAAAGACCTTAACCTTTTATCCCTCCACTTT. It yields the protein CASSKDLNLLSLHF.

The chain combines TRBV20-1 with TRBJ2-4; 10 nucleotides line up with TRBD2. Looked up from germline, CDR1 is DFQATT and CDR2 is SNEGSKA (reference sequence). This CDR3 is 13 amino acids long. The CDR3 loop is CGSGGGDENIQYF. CDR3 nucleotides: TGCGGAAGCGGGGGGGGGGACGAAAACATTCAGTACTTC.

Of note for this clonotype: Being one base from a much bigger clone, this may be a read error. The chain combines TRBV7-2 with TRBJ2-3; a weak D match, TRBD2 (5 bases). The CDR3 is 12 amino acids. Germline values: CDR1 SGHTA, CDR2 FQGNSA. Trimming took off 8 bases at V and 4 bases at J, with 10 bases between the two ends. The CDR3 nucleotides are TGTGCCAGCGGCACTAGGGCAGATACGCAGTATTTT. Amino acids: CASGTRADTQYF.

This clonotype was seen more than once but under ten times. The chain combines TRBV6-1 with TRBJ1-3; 9 positions match TRBD1. The CDR3 is 17 residues long. The ends lost 6 bases at V and 0 bases at J; junction bases unmatched: 9. The germline CDR1 and CDR2 sequences are MNHNS and SASEGT. In DNA, the CDR3 is TGTGCCAGCAGATCACAGGGGGCCCTCTACTCTGGAAACACCATATATTTT. Its translation: CASRSQGALYSGNTIYF.

This clonotype was seen a handful of times. The chain uses TRBV20-1 and TRBJ2-3; TRBD2 matches at 9 bases. J gave up 1 base and V 1 base, and 3 bases lay outside the gene matches. CDR3 length: 15 amino acids. Germline V lookup: CDR1 DFQATT, CDR2 SNEGSKA (reference sequence). The CDR3 DNA follows: TGCAGTGCTAGAGTCCGGACTAGCGGCACAGATACGCAGTATTTT. Translation: CSARVRTSGTDTQYF.

This clonotype has just a few counts. The chain recombines TRBV5-1 with TRBJ2-2, with no clear D. Germline values: CDR1 SGHRS, CDR2 YFSETQ. The CDR3 runs 13 residues. Trimming pared 6 bases from V and 10 bases from J, leaving 16 bases between. DNA of the CDR3: TGCGCCAGCAAACAGATCCACCGCCAGGAGCTGTTTTTT. Residues: CASKQIHRQELFF.